Below are 21 T cell receptor beta chains sequenced from a single sample in a study of blood T cell repertoires in COVID-19. TCRdb's table, derived via immunoSEQ multiplex PCR, lists solely in-frame clones and lacks some. The table has about 120,000 clones, around 91% seen once. The source material was peripheral blood. These receptors all come from a woman aged 55 to 70 with COVID-19, enrolled during active disease.

This clone turned up a few times. This chain uses TRBV10-3 with TRBJ2-2, with D possibly TRBD1 on 6 matching bases. V gave up 1 base and J gave up 6 bases, with 9 bases separating them. CDR1 is ENHRY and CDR2 is SYGVKD in the germline V gene. This CDR3 spans 14 amino acids. This CDR3 is CAISEWQGSGELFF. CDR3 nucleotides: TGTGCCATCAGTGAGTGGCAGGGGTCCGGGGAGCTGTTTTTT.

V is TRBV7-9 and J is TRBJ2-7; TRBD2 matches 8 bases. Germline CDR1 SEHNR, CDR2 FQNEAQ (reference sequence). The CDR3 sequence is 17 residues long. The junction had 9 bases not matched to a gene; V was cut back by 1 base and J by 1 base. The DNA of the CDR3 is TGTGCCAGCAGCTTAGATGGCGGGGGGCACCAGTCCTACGAGCAGTACTTC. It yields the protein CASSLDGGGHQSYEQYF.

This rearrangement joins TRBV19 to TRBJ1-2; no reliable D call. Germline CDR1 is LNHDA and CDR2 is SQIVND (reference sequence). The V gene lost 4 bases and the J gene lost 5 bases, with 11 bases spanning the gap. This CDR3 has 13 amino acids. CDR3 sequence (DNA): TGTGCCAGTAGTAATTGGAGGAGGTATGGCTACACCTTC. Amino acids: CASSNWRRYGYTF.

The genes are TRBV19 and TRBJ2-7, with D perhaps TRBD1 (6 bases). The CDR3 loop spans 13 amino acids. The ends were cut back, 6 bases at V and 6 bases at J, with 15 bases in the middle. Germline assignment: CDR1 LNHDA and CDR2 SQIVND (reference sequence). In DNA form, the CDR3 reads TGTGCCAGTAGACTACAACAGGGATCCGAGCAGTACTTC. It codes for CASRLQQGSEQYF.

CDR3 region: CAISGQGNTEAFF. The CDR3 DNA sequence: TGTGCCATCAGCGGACAGGGGAACACTGAAGCTTTCTTT. This rearrangement joins TRBV10-3 to TRBJ1-1, with 8 bases lining up with TRBD1. The CDR3 length is 13 residues. J lost 1 base, V lost 6 bases, and 1 base had no gene match. Germline assignment: CDR1 ENHRY and CDR2 SYGVKD.

DNA for the CDR3: TGTGCCTGGAGTCCCCATCGGGACACCCAGCAGTTCTTC. Translating gives CAWSPHRDTQQFF. The chain recombines TRBV30 with TRBJ2-1; tentatively, D is TRBD1 (6 bases). Germline lookup yields CDR1 GTSNPN and CDR2 SVGIG (reference sequence). Trimming left V 2 bases short and J 11 bases short, with 16 bases between. This CDR3 is 13 amino acids long.

V and J are TRBV5-6 and TRBJ2-3; D unresolved. Trimming shortened V by 4 bases and J by 2 bases, and 11 bases separated the two germline ends. CDR1 and CDR2 (germline): SGHDT, YYEEEE. The CDR3 consists of 14 residues. The CDR3, as DNA: TGTGCCAGCAGCCCCTCGTCCCCCACAGATACGCAGTATTTT. Its protein product is CASSPSSPTDTQYF.

The CDR3 sequence is CASSYTTGAGNTIYF. DNA for the CDR3: TGTGCCAGCAGTTACACGACAGGGGCTGGAAACACCATATATTTT. The chain carries TRBV6-5 and TRBJ1-3; 8 bases are a match to TRBD1. The CDR3 is made up of 15 amino acids. The trim removed 2 bases at V and 2 bases at J, leaving 2 bases unmatched. Germline V gene lookup returns CDR1 MNHEY and CDR2 SVGAGI.

The chain has TRBV6-5 and TRBJ2-5; D might be TRBD1 (7 bases). V lost 4 bases and J 4 bases, leaving 13 bases between the germline ends. CDR1 is MNHEY, CDR2 SVGAGI, per germline. This CDR3 comprises 14 residues. The CDR3 is CASSSTGRGETQYF. CDR3 coding DNA: TGTGCCAGCAGTTCGACAGGGCGGGGAGAGACCCAGTACTTC.

The chain combines TRBV7-9 with TRBJ1-1, with D perhaps TRBD1 (6 bases). V lost 5 bases to trimming and J lost 7 bases, with 20 bases between them. This CDR3 is built from 15 residues. Germline V gene sequence: CDR1 SEHNR, CDR2 FQNEAQ (reference sequence). CDR3 sequence (DNA): TGTGCCAGCAGCCGATACACGGAAACAGGGAATGAAGCTTTCTTT. Its translation is CASSRYTETGNEAFF.

The chain recombines TRBV2 with TRBJ2-5; TRBD1 might be the D (5 bases). There are 12 residues in the CDR3. Trimming took off 7 bases at V and 5 bases at J, with 11 bases between the two ends. Looked up from germline, CDR1 is SNHLY and CDR2 is FYNNEI. DNA of the CDR3: TGTGCCAGCACAAGGGGTATGGAGACCCAGTACTTC. Its protein product is CASTRGMETQYF.

The V call is TRBV5-6, the J call TRBJ1-2, with TRBD1 matching 9 bases. With 0 bases clipped from V and 0 bases from J, the junction kept 6 bases outside the gene matches. The CDR3 is 17 residues long. CDR1 is SGHDT, CDR2 YYEEEE, per germline. CDR3 nucleotide sequence: TGTGCCAGCAGCTTGGTGGGACAGGGCATAACTAACTATGGCTACACCTTC. It codes for CASSLVGQGITNYGYTF.

The chain recombines TRBV29-1 with TRBJ1-5; D ambiguous. The V end was cut by 4 bases, the J end by 2 bases, with 6 bases between. The CDR3 has 12 amino acids. Germline CDR1 is SQVTM and CDR2 is ANQGSEA. CDR3 bases: TGCAGCGTTGGCGGGGGCAATCAGCCCCAGCATTTT. This codes for CSVGGGNQPQHF.

This clone occurred once. The chain links TRBV27 to TRBJ2-1; 8 bases map to TRBD2. The CDR3 is 13 amino acids. The V gene end was trimmed by 3 bases and the J gene end by 8 bases; junction bases not matched to a gene: 3. Germline V gene data show CDR1 as MNHEY and CDR2 as SMNVEV (reference sequence). This CDR3 reads CASSFGGGHEQFF. The CDR3 DNA is TGTGCCAGCAGTTTCGGGGGGGGTCATGAGCAGTTCTTC.

The chain is built from TRBV19 and TRBJ2-2, with 9 bases that match TRBD1. This CDR3 has 17 residues. Losses at the gene ends were 5 bases for V and 5 bases for J; bases not matched to a gene: 12. Germline CDR1 is LNHDA and CDR2 is SQIVND (reference sequence). The CDR3 region is CASSPRPGTGRTGELFF. In DNA, the CDR3 is TGTGCCAGTAGTCCCCGCCCCGGGACAGGGAGGACCGGGGAGCTGTTTTTT.

V and J are TRBV23-1 and TRBJ1-5, with 9 bases identical to TRBD1. TRBV23-1 belongs to the ORF category, with a function that is uncertain. The CDR3 length is 16 residues. Losses at the gene ends were 4 bases for V and 6 bases for J; bases not matched to a gene: 10. The CDR3 is CASSLRRGQGFQPQHF. The CDR3 DNA reads as TGCGCCAGCAGTCTCCGAAGGGGACAGGGTTTTCAGCCCCAGCATTTT.

Regarding this clone: An end of the junction does not agree with germline; a read error may underlie this. The chain has TRBV5-8 and TRBJ2-4, with D unclear. Per the germline V gene, CDR1 is SGHTS and CDR2 is YDEGEE. The length of the CDR3 is 9 residues. CDR3 protein: CASSQEISF. The CDR3 DNA sequence: TGTGCCAGCAGCCAAGAAATCAGCTTC.

The chain joins TRBV19 to TRBJ2-5; tentatively, D is TRBD2 (5 bases). CDR3 length equals 14 residues. CDR1 is LNHDA, CDR2 SQIVND, per germline (reference sequence). Deletions cut 5 bases from V and 7 bases from J, with 17 bases between. The CDR3 region has the DNA TGTGCCAGTAGTCCATCAGAGGGAGAAGTGACCCAGTACTTC. Translated: CASSPSEGEVTQYF.

This clone came up once. The gene calls are TRBV5-4 and TRBJ1-2; TRBD1 matches 8 bases. J was trimmed by 3 bases and V by 4 bases; bases with no gene match: 2. Germline V gene data show CDR1 as SGHNT and CDR2 as YYREEE (reference sequence). The CDR3 is 13 amino acids. The CDR3 coding sequence is TGTGCCAGCAGCCAGACAGGGGACTATGGCTACACCTTC. Translation: CASSQTGDYGYTF.

The chain recombines TRBV6-6 with TRBJ2-7; 7 nucleotides line up with TRBD1. The CDR3 consists of 15 residues. Per the germline V gene, CDR1 is MNHNY and CDR2 is SVGAGI (reference sequence). V trimming: 2 bases; J trimming: 2 bases; junction bases outside the gene matches: 6. The CDR3 DNA follows: TGTGCCAGCAGTTACGGCAGGGGGAAAGCCTACGAGCAGTACTTC. This sequence encodes CASSYGRGKAYEQYF.

The chain couples TRBV4-2 to TRBJ2-3; possibly TRBD2 for D (7 bases). Trimming took 4 bases from V and 0 from J, leaving 23 bases between them. CDR3 length: 19 amino acids. The germline gives CDR1 LGHNA, CDR2 YNFKEQ. The CDR3 region is CASSRLMGGPGTSTDTQYF. For the CDR3, the DNA is TGTGCCAGCAGCCGACTAATGGGGGGGCCGGGAACAAGCACAGATACGCAGTATTTT.